One T cell receptor (beta chain) is described in this entry. The data belong to a study of blood T cell repertoires in COVID-19. Here immunoSEQ multiplex PCR was the method, and the copy in TCRdb shows in-frame clones only, minus some. The table shows hundreds of thousands of clones, with about four fifths occurring only once. CDR3 size: 14 residues. Trimming shortened V by 6 bases and J by 0 bases, and 9 bases separated the two germline ends. CDR1 is LNHDA, CDR2 SQIVND, per germline (reference sequence). The chain combines TRBV19 with TRBJ1-3; a weak D match, TRBD1 (6 bases). The TCR comes from a man aged 35 to 55 who had been exposed to COVID-19. Sequencing was carried out using PBMCs or T cells enriched from blood (not recorded which). CDR3 sequence: CASSDRHSGNTIYF. CDR3 bases: TGTGCCAGTAGCGACAGGCACTCTGGAAACACCATATATTTT. Looking up the rest from reference TRBV19 and TRBJ1-3 gives the full variable domain: DGGITQSPKYLFRKEGQNVTLSCEQNLNHDAMYWYRQDPGQGLRLIYYSQIVNDFQKGDIAEGYSVSREKKESFPLTVTSAQKNPTAFYLCASSDRHSGNTIYFGEGSWLTVV.